Below are 23 T cell receptor beta chains sequenced from a single sample in a study of blood T cell repertoires in COVID-19. The data were produced by immunoSEQ multiplex PCR, yet TCRdb's version contains in-frame clones alone and is incomplete. This table has hundreds of thousands of clones, roughly nine tenths appearing once. The sample comprised peripheral blood. The source of these receptors is a man between 18 and 29 years old with active or convalescent COVID-19.

The table lists this clone with many counts. In the same sample, other DNA sequences code for this CDR3. The J gene is TRBJ2-5, the V gene TRBV7-9, with D perhaps matching TRBD2 (7 bases). There are 15 residues in the CDR3. The germline CDR1 and CDR2 sequences are SEHNR and FQNEAQ (reference sequence). V lost 1 base to trimming and J lost 5 bases, with 14 bases between them. The CDR3 DNA reads TGTGCCAGCAGCTTAGGAGGGGGGGCTGGGGAGACCCAGTACTTC. This codes for CASSLGGGAGETQYF.

The chain carries TRBV19 and TRBJ1-1; 8 bases match TRBD1. CDR1 and CDR2 (germline): LNHDA, SQIVND (reference sequence). This CDR3 spans 14 amino acids. J lost 1 base, V lost 10 bases, and 8 bases had no gene match. In DNA, the CDR3 is TGTGCCACTTCCTGGACAGGGCCGAACACTGAAGCTTTCTTT. This codes for CATSWTGPNTEAFF.

The chain recombines TRBV30 with TRBJ1-1; D is unclear. The CDR3 has 16 residues. CDR1 GTSNPN and CDR2 SVGIG come from the germline V gene (reference sequence). V was pared by 0 bases and J by 0 bases, with 14 bases between. CDR3 in DNA: TGTGCCTGGAGTGTAAGGTGGGCAGGCATGAACACTGAAGCTTTCTTT. Translation gives CAWSVRWAGMNTEAFF.

V usage is TRBV7-2 and J usage is TRBJ2-1; 7 bases agree with TRBD1. The CDR3 is 16 amino acids. Per germline, CDR1 SGHTA and CDR2 FQGNSA. V dropped 5 bases and J dropped 10; count of bases not matched to a gene: 17. The CDR3 sequence: CASSRQWGLRGSEQFF. The CDR3 bases are TGTGCCAGCAGCCGCCAGTGGGGGCTCAGGGGGAGCGAGCAGTTCTTC. The full variable domain, completed using reference TRBV7-2 and TRBJ2-1, is GAGVSQSPSNKVTEKGKDVELRCDPISGHTALYWYRQSLGQGLEFLIYFQGNSAPDKSGLPSDRFSAERTGGSVSTLTIQRTQQEDSAVYLCASSRQWGLRGSEQFFGPGTRLTVL.

The chain carries TRBV2 and TRBJ1-1, with D tentatively TRBD1 (5 bases). The CDR3 is 13 residues long. CDR1 is SNHLY, CDR2 FYNNEI, per germline. The V and J ends lost 7 bases and 0 bases respectively, with 9 bases between them. The CDR3 sequence is CASNRDLNTEAFF. The DNA of the CDR3 is TGTGCCAGCAACCGGGACTTGAACACTGAAGCTTTCTTT.

The CDR3: CASSQDQGENTGELFF. CDR3 nucleotide sequence: TGCGCCAGCAGCCAAGATCAAGGGGAGAACACCGGGGAGCTGTTTTTT. The chain is built from TRBV4-1 and TRBJ2-2; D is perhaps TRBD1 (5 bases). CDR3 length equals 16 residues. V was pared by 0 bases and J by 1 base, with 9 bases between. Germline CDR1 and CDR2: MGHRA and YSYEKL.

The rearrangement joins TRBV27 to TRBJ1-1, with a possible D match to TRBD1 (5 bases). The CDR3 has 16 amino acids. The V gene lost 3 bases and the J gene lost 5 bases, with 19 bases spanning the gap. Germline CDR1 reads MNHEY; CDR2 reads SMNVEV (reference sequence). The CDR3 region is CASSFQRGGRETEAFF. The CDR3 DNA follows: TGTGCCAGCAGTTTCCAGAGGGGAGGTAGGGAGACTGAAGCTTTCTTT.

The chain uses TRBV9 and TRBJ2-3, with TRBD2 matching over 11 bases. CDR1 is SGDLS, CDR2 YYNGEE, per germline. The CDR3 is 16 amino acids. Losses at the gene ends were 3 bases for V and 5 bases for J; bases not matched to a gene: 8. DNA of the CDR3: TGTGCCAGCAGCGGGGGGACTAGCGGAACGGTAGATACGCAGTATTTT. This encodes CASSGGTSGTVDTQYF.

V gene TRBV15 combines with J gene TRBJ2-3, with D possibly being TRBD2 (7 bases). The CDR3 runs 17 residues. The V gene's germline CDR1 is LNHNV and CDR2 YYDKDF (reference sequence). Deletions cut 1 base from V and 0 bases from J, with 14 bases between. The DNA of the CDR3 is TGTGCCACCAGCAGAGTATCGCGGGGGCCCAGCACAGATACGCAGTATTTT. Protein product: CATSRVSRGPSTDTQYF. Drawing the rest from reference TRBV15 and TRBJ2-3, the complete variable domain is DAMVIQNPRYQVTQFGKPVTLSCSQTLNHNVMYWYQQKSSQAPKLLFHYYDKDFNNEADTPDNFQSRRPNTSFCFLDIRSPGLGDTAMYLCATSRVSRGPSTDTQYFGPGTRLTVL.

V gene TRBV4-3 combines with J gene TRBJ2-3; 12 nucleotides line up with TRBD2. Per germline, CDR1 LGHNA and CDR2 YSLEER. The V and J ends lost 6 bases and 6 bases, in that order; junction bases with no gene match: 7. The CDR3 contains 15 residues. The CDR3 reads CASSSASGGADTQYF. The CDR3 DNA reads TGCGCCAGCAGTTCGGCTAGCGGGGGGGCGGATACGCAGTATTTT.

The rearrangement joins TRBV5-6 to TRBJ2-7, with D uncertain. CDR3 length equals 12 residues. CDR1 and CDR2 (germline): SGHDT, YYEEEE. Trimming removed 1 base at V and 5 bases at J, with 7 bases between. The DNA for the CDR3 is TGTGCCAGCAGCTTGCGGGTCCACGAGCAGTACTTC. It specifies CASSLRVHEQYF.

The chain recombines TRBV7-9 with TRBJ1-4, with D maybe TRBD1 (5 bases). V was clipped by 10 bases and J by 0 bases, with 9 bases between them. The CDR3 runs 13 residues. Germline CDR1 SEHNR, CDR2 FQNEAQ (reference sequence). The CDR3 sequence is CAITTATNEKLFF. CDR3 in DNA: TGTGCCATTACGACAGCAACTAATGAAAAACTGTTTTTT.

The CDR3 sequence: CASSPAGGYEQYF. CDR3 nucleotides: TGTGCCAGCTCACCGGCGGGGGGTTACGAGCAGTACTTC. V and J are TRBV18 and TRBJ2-7, with 8 bases fitting TRBD2. J gave up 4 bases and V 3 bases, and 2 bases lay outside the gene matches. Germline CDR1 and CDR2: KGHSH and LQKENI. This CDR3 has 13 residues.

The V gene is TRBV25-1, the J gene TRBJ1-1; tentatively, D is TRBD1 (5 bases). CDR3 size: 13 residues. The germline V gene has CDR1 MGHDK and CDR2 SYGVNS. V was cut by 3 bases and J by 9 bases, with 14 bases left in between. CDR3 in DNA: TGTGCCAGCAGTGACCCTCCTCGGGGGAAAGCTTTCTTT. Its protein is CASSDPPRGKAFF.

The gene calls are TRBV6-5 and TRBJ2-1; D possibly corresponds to TRBD2 (6 bases). CDR1 is MNHEY, CDR2 SVGAGI, per germline. V shed 3 bases and J shed 9 bases, with 9 bases lying between them. This CDR3 spans 12 amino acids. The CDR3 DNA reads as TGTGCCAGCAGTTATGGAGGGACTGAGCAGTTCTTC. It is translated as CASSYGGTEQFF.

Comments on this clone: The sample carries other DNA sequences with the same CDR3. This sequence joins TRBV5-1 and TRBJ2-7, with 7 bases that match TRBD1. V was clipped by 2 bases and J by 1 base; unmatched bases: 3. CDR3 length: 14 amino acids. Germline CDR1 reads SGHRS; CDR2 reads YFSETQ. For the CDR3, the DNA is TGCGCCAGCAGCTTAGGGACAGCTTCCTACGAGCAGTACTTC. It is translated as CASSLGTASYEQYF.

Turning to this clone: A junction boundary mismatches the germline segment, possibly from a read error. Different DNA sequences within this sample yield the same CDR3. The chain combines TRBV6-2 or TRBV6-3 with TRBJ1-2, with no clear D. Germline CDR1 reads MNHEY; CDR2 reads SVGEGT. This CDR3 spans 12 amino acids. The CDR3 loop reads CASSYPRVGYTF. CDR3 DNA: TGTGCTAGCAGTTACCCGCGTGTCGGCTACACCTTC.

The chain couples TRBV6-2 or TRBV6-3 to TRBJ2-4, with TRBD1 matching 10 bases. The ends lost 4 bases at V and 3 bases at J; junction bases unmatched: 12. Germline V gene data show CDR1 as MNHEY and CDR2 as SVGEGT. The CDR3 covers 18 residues. DNA of the CDR3: TGTGCCAGCAGTTCGGGACAGGGGATATGGTTGGGCAAAAACATTCAGTACTTC. Its translation is CASSSGQGIWLGKNIQYF.

This sequence joins TRBV27 and TRBJ1-2, with 10 bases aligning to TRBD1. V dropped 6 bases and J dropped 4; count of bases not matched to a gene: 14. Germline V gene data show CDR1 as MNHEY and CDR2 as SMNVEV (reference sequence). This CDR3 has 17 residues. CDR3 residues: CASRPSKGDRGGYGYTF. CDR3 nucleotide sequence: TGTGCCAGCAGACCATCGAAGGGGGACAGGGGAGGCTATGGCTACACCTTC.

This chain connects TRBV7-2 to TRBJ1-3, with D uncertain. The germline V and J ends were trimmed by 5 bases and 2 bases, with 10 bases remaining between them. This CDR3 has 14 amino acids. Germline lookup yields CDR1 SGHTA and CDR2 FQGNSA. The CDR3 sequence: CASSPLGPGNTIYF. The CDR3 region has the DNA TGTGCCAGCAGCCCACTAGGTCCTGGAAACACCATATATTTT.

This clone was picked up a small number of times. This chain connects TRBV6-6 to TRBJ1-2; tentative D call: TRBD1 (6 bases). The germline V gene has CDR1 MNHNY and CDR2 SVGAGI (reference sequence). The CDR3 totals 14 residues. V was trimmed by 8 bases and J by 12 bases, leaving 25 bases between them. The CDR3 here is CASESHDTTGKNTF. CDR3 sequence (DNA): TGTGCCAGCGAATCTCATGACACGACAGGAAAGAACACCTTC.

This clone has a handful of counts. The V call is TRBV28, the J call TRBJ2-7; 10 positions match TRBD1. This CDR3 is 14 amino acids long. With V trimmed by 10 bases and J by 5 bases, 11 bases remained unmatched. Germline loops: CDR1 MDHEN, CDR2 SYDVKM. CDR3 in amino acids: CATYRTGGYDEQYF. Here the CDR3 DNA reads TGTGCCACCTACCGGACAGGGGGTTACGACGAGCAGTACTTC.

This clone was observed a handful of times. The V call is TRBV21-1, the J call TRBJ1-1; the table's D gene call, TRBD1, was not cross checked with the DNA. TRBV21-1 constitutes a pseudogene. The CDR3 consists of 12 residues. The CDR3 region is CSLLREDTEAFF. CDR3 nucleotides: TGTTCATTACTCAGGGAAGACACTGAAGCTTTCTTT.